The text below deals with one T cell receptor beta chain. TCRdb's table, derived via immunoSEQ multiplex PCR, lists solely in-frame clones and lacks some. Of about 82,000 clones listed, 90% to 95% are singletons. Blood samples were obtained at baseline, cycle 4 day 1, and cycle 7 day 1. These data come from a study of OX40 agonist ivuxolimab in advanced cancers. Germline V gene data show CDR1 as LGHNA and CDR2 as YSLEER. The V end lost 1 base, the J end lost 2 bases, and 9 bases lay between the germline ends. There are 14 residues in the CDR3. The V gene is TRBV4-3, the J gene TRBJ2-7; a possible D gene is TRBD1 (5 bases). This clonotype was obtained from an adult with an advanced solid tumor such as melanoma, head and neck, liver or kidney cancer. The sample consisted of CD4+ or CD8+ T cells sorted from blood, taken in a trial of the OX40 agonist ivuxolimab. CDR3 DNA: TGCGCCAGCAGCCAAGTGAGCAGGGCCTACGAGCAGTACTTC. Protein: CASSQVSRAYEQYF.